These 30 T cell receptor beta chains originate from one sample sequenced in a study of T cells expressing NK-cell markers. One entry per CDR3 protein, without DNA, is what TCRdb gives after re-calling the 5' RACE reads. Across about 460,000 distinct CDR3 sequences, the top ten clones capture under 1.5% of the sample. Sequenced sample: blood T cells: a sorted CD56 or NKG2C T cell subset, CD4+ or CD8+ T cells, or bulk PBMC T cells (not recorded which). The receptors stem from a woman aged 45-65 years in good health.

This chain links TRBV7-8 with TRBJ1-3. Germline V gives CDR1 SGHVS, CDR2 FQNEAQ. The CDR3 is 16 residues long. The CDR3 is CASSLSSGPSGNTIYF.

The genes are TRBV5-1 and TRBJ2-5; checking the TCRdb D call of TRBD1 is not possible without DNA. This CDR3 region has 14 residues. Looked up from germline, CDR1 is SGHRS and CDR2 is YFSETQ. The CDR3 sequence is CASSLGTHEETQYF.

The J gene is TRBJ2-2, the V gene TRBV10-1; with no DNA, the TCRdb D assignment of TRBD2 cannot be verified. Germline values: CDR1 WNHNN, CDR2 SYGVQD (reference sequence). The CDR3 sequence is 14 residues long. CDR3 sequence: CASQGLAGVGELFF.

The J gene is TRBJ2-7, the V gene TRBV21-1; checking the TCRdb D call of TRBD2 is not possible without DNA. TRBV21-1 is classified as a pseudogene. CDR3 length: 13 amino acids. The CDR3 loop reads CASQRTSGAEQYF.

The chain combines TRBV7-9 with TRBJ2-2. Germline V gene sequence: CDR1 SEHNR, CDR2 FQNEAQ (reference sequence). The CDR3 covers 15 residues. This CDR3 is CASSLAGRSTGELFF.

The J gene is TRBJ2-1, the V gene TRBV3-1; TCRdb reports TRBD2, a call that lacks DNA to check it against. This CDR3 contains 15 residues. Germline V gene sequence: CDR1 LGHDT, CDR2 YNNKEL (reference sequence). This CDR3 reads CASSQSRSSGRRRFF.

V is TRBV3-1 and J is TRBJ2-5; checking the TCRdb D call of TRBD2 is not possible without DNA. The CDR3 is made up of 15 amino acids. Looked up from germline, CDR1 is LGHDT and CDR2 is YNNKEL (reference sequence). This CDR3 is CASSQDILEAETQYF.

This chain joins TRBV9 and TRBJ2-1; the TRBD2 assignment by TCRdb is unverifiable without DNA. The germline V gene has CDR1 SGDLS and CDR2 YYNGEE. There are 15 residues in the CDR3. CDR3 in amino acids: CASSVGASGPSEQFF.

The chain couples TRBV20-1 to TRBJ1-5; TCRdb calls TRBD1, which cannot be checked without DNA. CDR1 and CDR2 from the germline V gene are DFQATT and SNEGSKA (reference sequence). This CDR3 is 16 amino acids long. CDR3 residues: CSARPPGGYSNQPQHF.

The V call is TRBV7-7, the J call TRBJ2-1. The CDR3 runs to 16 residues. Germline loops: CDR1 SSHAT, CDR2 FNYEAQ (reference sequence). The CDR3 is CASSSNSGGSYNEQFF.

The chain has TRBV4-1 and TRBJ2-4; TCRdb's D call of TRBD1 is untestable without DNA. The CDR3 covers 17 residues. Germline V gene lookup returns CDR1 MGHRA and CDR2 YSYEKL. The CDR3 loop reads CASSQEGGGRAKNIQYF.

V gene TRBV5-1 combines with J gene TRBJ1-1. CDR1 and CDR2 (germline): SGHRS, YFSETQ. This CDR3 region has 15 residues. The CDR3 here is CASSPDILPNTEAFF.

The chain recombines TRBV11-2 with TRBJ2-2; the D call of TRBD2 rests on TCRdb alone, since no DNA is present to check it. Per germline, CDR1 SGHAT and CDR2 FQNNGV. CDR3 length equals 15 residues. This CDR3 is CASSLRNGRGGELFF.

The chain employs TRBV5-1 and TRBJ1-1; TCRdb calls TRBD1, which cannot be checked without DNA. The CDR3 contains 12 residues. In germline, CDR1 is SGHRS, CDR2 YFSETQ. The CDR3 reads CASSLVGGEAFF. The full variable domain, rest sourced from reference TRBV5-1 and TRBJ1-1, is KAGVTQTPRYLIKTRGQQVTLSCSPISGHRSVSWYQQTPGQGLQFLFEYFSETQRNKGNFPGRFSGRQFSNSRSEMNVSTLELGDSALYLCASSLVGGEAFFGQGTRLTVV.

CDR3 sequence reads: CASSRATGGSTGELFF. V is TRBV11-1 and J is TRBJ2-2; there is no DNA to check the TCRdb D call of TRBD1. The length of the CDR3 is 16 residues. Germline CDR1 reads SGHAT; CDR2 reads FQDESV (reference sequence).

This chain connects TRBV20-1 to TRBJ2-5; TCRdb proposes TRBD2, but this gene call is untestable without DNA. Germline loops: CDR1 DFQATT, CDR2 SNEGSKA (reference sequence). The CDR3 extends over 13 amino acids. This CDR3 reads CSASIRTRETQYF.

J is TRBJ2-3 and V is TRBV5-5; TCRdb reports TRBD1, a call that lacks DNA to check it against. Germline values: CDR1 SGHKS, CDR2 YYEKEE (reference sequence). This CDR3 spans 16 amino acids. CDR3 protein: CASSRPDRGGTDTQYF.

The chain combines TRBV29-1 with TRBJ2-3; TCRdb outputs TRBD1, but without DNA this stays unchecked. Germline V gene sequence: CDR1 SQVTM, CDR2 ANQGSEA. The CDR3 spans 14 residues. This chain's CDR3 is CSVVGGADTDTQYF.

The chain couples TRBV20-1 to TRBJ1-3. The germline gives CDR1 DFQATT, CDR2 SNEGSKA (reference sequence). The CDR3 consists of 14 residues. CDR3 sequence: CSAREGSAGNTIYF.

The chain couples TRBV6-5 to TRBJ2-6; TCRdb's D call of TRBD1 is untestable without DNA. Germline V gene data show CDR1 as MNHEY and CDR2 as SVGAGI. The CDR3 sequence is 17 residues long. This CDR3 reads CASSRDGGHSGANVLTF.

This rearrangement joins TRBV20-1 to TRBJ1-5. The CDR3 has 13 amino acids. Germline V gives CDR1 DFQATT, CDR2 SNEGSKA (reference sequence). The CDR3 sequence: CSATVTGNQPQHF.

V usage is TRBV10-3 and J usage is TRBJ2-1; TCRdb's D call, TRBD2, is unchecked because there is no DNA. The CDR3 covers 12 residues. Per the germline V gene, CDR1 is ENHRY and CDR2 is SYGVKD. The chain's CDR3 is CAISRLNNEQFF.

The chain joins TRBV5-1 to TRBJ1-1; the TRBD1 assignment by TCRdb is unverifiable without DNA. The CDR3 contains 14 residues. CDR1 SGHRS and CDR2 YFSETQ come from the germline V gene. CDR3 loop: CASSSRGGGTEAFF.

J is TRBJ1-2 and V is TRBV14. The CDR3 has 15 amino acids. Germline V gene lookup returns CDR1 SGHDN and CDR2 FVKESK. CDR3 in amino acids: CASSQFGGLNYGYTF.

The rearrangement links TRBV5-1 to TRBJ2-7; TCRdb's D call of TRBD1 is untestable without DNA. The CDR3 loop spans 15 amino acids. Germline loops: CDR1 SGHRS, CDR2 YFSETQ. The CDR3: CASSSRSTGPGEQYF.

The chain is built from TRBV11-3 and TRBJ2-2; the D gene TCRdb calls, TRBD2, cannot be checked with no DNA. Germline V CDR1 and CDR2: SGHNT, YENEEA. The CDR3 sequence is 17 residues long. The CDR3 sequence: CASSLSGLAVNTGELFF. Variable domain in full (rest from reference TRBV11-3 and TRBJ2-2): EAGVVQSPRYKIIEKKQPVAFWCNPISGHNTLYWYLQNLGQGPELLIRYENEEAVDDSQLPKDRFSAERLKGVDSTLKIQPAELGDSAVYLCASSLSGLAVNTGELFFGEGSRLTVL.

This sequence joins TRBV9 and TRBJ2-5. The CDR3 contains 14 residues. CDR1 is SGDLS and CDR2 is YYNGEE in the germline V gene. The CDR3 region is CASSLGGFSETQYF.

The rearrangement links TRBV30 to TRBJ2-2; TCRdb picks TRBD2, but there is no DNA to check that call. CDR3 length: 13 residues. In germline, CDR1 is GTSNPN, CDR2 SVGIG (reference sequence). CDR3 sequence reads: CAWSVLVGGELFF.

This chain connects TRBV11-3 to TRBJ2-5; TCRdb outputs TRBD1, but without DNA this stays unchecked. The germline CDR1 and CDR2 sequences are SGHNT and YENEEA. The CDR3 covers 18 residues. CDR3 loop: CASSLGSALTGYQETQYF. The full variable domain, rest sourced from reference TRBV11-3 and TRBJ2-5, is EAGVVQSPRYKIIEKKQPVAFWCNPISGHNTLYWYLQNLGQGPELLIRYENEEAVDDSQLPKDRFSAERLKGVDSTLKIQPAELGDSAVYLCASSLGSALTGYQETQYFGPGTRLLVL.

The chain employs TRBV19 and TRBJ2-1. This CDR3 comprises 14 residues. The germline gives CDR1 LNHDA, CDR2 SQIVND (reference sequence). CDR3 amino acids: CASSNTGSYNEQFF.